The present TCR beta chain was sequenced within a study of response to subunit inactivated influenza vaccine. TCRdb reprocessed the RT-PCR reads via MiXCR and lists one record per CDR3 protein. The data show around 580,000 distinct CDR3 sequences, with approximately 12% seen just once and roughly a tenth held by the top ten. Overall study findings and caveats: Each seasonal flu vaccination may recruit only limited new T cells, authors suggested.

Germline loops: CDR1 MNHNY, CDR2 SVGAGI (reference sequence). The CDR3 runs to 19 residues. J was trimmed by 4 bases and V by 5 bases; bases with no gene match: 14. This clonotype appeared a few times. Its matching antigen is unknown. The V and J genes are TRBV6-6 and TRBJ2-2; 12 bases line up with TRBD2. Sequenced here: PBMCs from blood, sampled on the day of vaccination. The sequence came from a man aged 50 or older who received an inactivated influenza vaccine. CDR3: CASSKTGTSGFLGTGELFF. DNA for the CDR3: TGTGCCAGCAGTAAAACCGGGACTAGCGGGTTCCTGGGCACCGGGGAGCTGTTTTTT.